This T cell receptor beta chain was captured by sequencing in a study of regulatory T cells in long-lasting Graves disease. Stated time point: persistent/refractory GD, antithyroid drugs over 5 years with positive TRAb. Researchers made the TCR library from RNA that was extracted from PBMCs. Arm-PCR of CDR3 regions and iRepertoire HTBI primers were the basis on which TCR beta libraries were built. TCRdb called the multiplex PCR reads again in MiXCR, with one record for every CDR3 protein. The table includes roughly 400,000 distinct CDR3 sequences, more than 20% detected once. This clonotype was observed a handful of times. Trimming at V came to 4 bases and at J to 6 bases, leaving 4 bases not matched to a gene. CDR3 length equals 16 residues. Germline-derived CDR1 and CDR2 are LNHDA and SQIVND (reference sequence).

The receptor was isolated from a female donor with Graves disease. The starting material was peripheral blood mononuclear cells (PBMCs), obtained when the disease was refractory, from a patient treated with antithyroid drugs. The chain employs TRBV19 and TRBJ2-2; 14 bases fit TRBD2. CDR3 region: CASSRLAGGPAGELFF. The CDR3 nucleotides are TGTGCCAGTAGTAGACTAGCGGGAGGGCCCGCCGGGGAGCTGTTTTTT.